A single sample is the source of the 6 T cell receptor beta chains below, sequenced in a study of technical replicates of blood from a few donors. Sequencing used immunoSEQ multiplex PCR; TCRdb keeps in-frame clones, though not all of them. The sample has some 70,000 clones, more than 85% seen once. Sequenced material: PBMCs. The receptors come from a human donor in good health. Some clones in this sample may be carry-over from other donors' samples.

V and J are TRBV19 and TRBJ2-7; D uncertain. V was trimmed by 0 bases and J by 0 bases, leaving 6 bases between them. The CDR3 covers 14 residues. The V gene's germline CDR1 is LNHDA and CDR2 SQIVND (reference sequence). Written as DNA, the CDR3 is TGTGCCAGTAGTATAGACCTAGACTCCTACGAGCAGTACTTC. Translation gives CASSIDLDSYEQYF.

The chain combines TRBV27 with TRBJ1-4, with D perhaps TRBD1 (6 bases). This CDR3 region has 14 residues. V was clipped by 3 bases and J by 8 bases, with 13 bases between them. Germline V gene data show CDR1 as MNHEY and CDR2 as SMNVEV (reference sequence). The CDR3, as DNA: TGTGCCAGCAGTTTCAGGGGTGCTTGGGAAAAACTGTTTTTT. Protein sequence: CASSFRGAWEKLFF.

The chain links TRBV7-9 to TRBJ1-1, with unresolved D. This CDR3 is built from 13 residues. V lost 3 bases and J lost 2, with 7 bases in between. CDR1 and CDR2 from the germline V gene are SEHNR and FQNEAQ (reference sequence). This chain's CDR3 is CASSFSANTEAFF. The CDR3 nucleotides read TGTGCCAGCAGCTTTAGTGCTAACACTGAAGCTTTCTTT.

This clone was seen just once. The V call is TRBV2, the J call TRBJ1-5; 7 bases line up with TRBD1. V lost 6 bases and J lost 0; bases outside the gene matches: 5. CDR3 length: 15 residues. From germline, CDR1 is SNHLY and CDR2 FYNNEI. CDR3 bases: TGTGCCAGCAGCGAGAGGGACAGTAGCAATCAGCCCCAGCATTTT. It is translated as CASSERDSSNQPQHF.

The V call is TRBV4-3, the J call TRBJ2-3; D ambiguous. Germline V gives CDR1 LGHNA, CDR2 YSLEER. Between the trimmed V and J ends, which lost 0 bases and 7 bases, there was a span of 8 bases. The CDR3 is made up of 13 amino acids. CDR3 sequence reads: CASSQELPNTQYF. CDR3 nucleotide sequence: TGCGCCAGCAGCCAAGAACTCCCCAATACGCAGTATTTT.

This chain links TRBV5-6 with TRBJ1-1; D is possibly TRBD1 (5 bases). Trimming removed 0 bases at V and 6 bases at J, with 9 bases between. CDR3 size: 13 residues. Per the germline V gene, CDR1 is SGHDT and CDR2 is YYEEEE. The CDR3 bases are TGTGCCAGCAGCTTGGGCAGGGAAGCTGAAGCTTTCTTT. Translating gives CASSLGREAEAFF.